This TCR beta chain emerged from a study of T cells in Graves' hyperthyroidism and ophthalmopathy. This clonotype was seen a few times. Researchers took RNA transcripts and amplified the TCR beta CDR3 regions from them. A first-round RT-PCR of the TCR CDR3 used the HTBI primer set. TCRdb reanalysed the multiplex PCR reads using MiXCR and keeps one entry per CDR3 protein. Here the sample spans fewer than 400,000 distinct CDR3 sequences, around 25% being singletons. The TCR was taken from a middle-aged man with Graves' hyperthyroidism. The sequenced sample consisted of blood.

CDR3: CATSELAGADTQYF. CDR3 DNA: TGTGCCACCAGTGAGCTAGCGGGAGCAGATACGCAGTATTTT. V usage is TRBV24-1 and J usage is TRBJ2-3, with 10 bases matching TRBD2. V lost 4 bases and J lost 4; bases outside the gene matches: 1. The CDR3 runs to 14 residues. The germline CDR1 and CDR2 sequences are KGHDR and SFDVKD.